This section outlines one TCR beta chain sequence together with its context. Original processing methods: Nucleated cell number was recorded as an estimate derived from reference gene primer amplification. Clones were read by immunoSEQ multiplex PCR, and TCRdb kept only the in-frame ones, dropping some. V and J calls and clone size are copied from that table; D and trimming were computed from the DNA. The table lists 300,000 to 400,000 clones, approximately 86% of them singletons. The data belong to a study of blood T cell repertoires in COVID-19. In the study overall: Some COVID-19 samples were acute and others convalescent; all came from the United States, Italy and Spain. Sources were T cells, B-cell-depleted T cells, or PBMCs; the material itself was cDNA or gDNA.

V lost 4 bases and J lost 2; bases outside the gene matches: 6. The CDR3 is made up of 15 amino acids. Germline assignment: CDR1 SGHRS and CDR2 YFSETQ. The chain joins TRBV5-1 to TRBJ2-1; 7 nucleotides align to TRBD1. The sample was peripheral blood. The TCR originated in a human donor in a cohort sampled during active COVID-19. The CDR3 here is CASSKQGFTYNEQFF. The CDR3 region has the DNA TGCGCCAGCAGCAAACAGGGGTTTACCTACAATGAGCAGTTCTTC.